The 10 T cell receptor beta chains given below trace back to one sample, sequenced in a study of CD8+ T cells in alopecia areata. The treatment: oral pan-JAK inhibitor, 5-10 mg twice daily. Extracted RNA was reverse transcribed into cDNA, the sequencing template. Clones were read by immunoSEQ multiplex PCR, and TCRdb kept only the in-frame ones, dropping some. Among some 180,000 clones listed, less than 70% were seen once. The specimen was CD8+ T cells sorted from blood, collected at week 24, from a patient treated with tofacitinib. These receptors were collected from a human donor with alopecia areata.

This rearrangement joins TRBV13 to TRBJ2-5; unclear D gene. The germline CDR1 and CDR2 sequences are PRHDT and FYEKMQ (reference sequence). CDR3 length equals 13 residues. The germline V and J ends were trimmed by 6 bases and 2 bases, with 10 bases remaining between them. The DNA of the CDR3 is TGTGCCAGCAGTTCACGGATACAAGAGACCCAGTACTTC. Translated, it gives CASSSRIQETQYF.

Concerning this clone: Distinct nucleotide sequences in the sample also encode this CDR3. The rearrangement joins TRBV5-1 to TRBJ2-7; D is unclear. CDR1 SGHRS and CDR2 YFSETQ come from the germline V gene. There are 12 residues in the CDR3. Trimming removed 1 base from V and 3 bases from J, with 5 bases in between. CDR3 loop: CASSLNSYEQYF. As DNA, the CDR3 is TGCGCCAGCAGCTTGAACAGCTACGAGCAGTACTTC.

The chain combines TRBV30 with TRBJ2-3; 8 bases match TRBD2. J gave up 3 bases and V 8 bases, and 7 bases lay outside the gene matches. In germline, CDR1 is GTSNPN, CDR2 SVGIG (reference sequence). This CDR3 has 13 amino acids. CDR3 region: CAAGTSGTDTQYF. CDR3 DNA sequence: TGTGCCGCCGGCACTAGCGGTACAGATACGCAGTATTTT.

V gene TRBV10-3 combines with J gene TRBJ2-3; TRBD1 matches 10 bases. Germline loops: CDR1 ENHRY, CDR2 SYGVKD. The CDR3 covers 15 residues. V dropped 7 bases and J dropped 5; count of bases not matched to a gene: 9. The DNA for the CDR3 is TGTGCCATCACCCCCGGACAGGGGGAACGAGATACGCAGTATTTT. The encoded protein is CAITPGQGERDTQYF.

This clone was detected a few times. The CDR3 sequence is CASNSGVDYGYTF. The CDR3 DNA follows: TGTGCCAGCAACTCAGGGGTAGACTATGGCTACACCTTC. The gene calls are TRBV7-9 and TRBJ1-2; tentatively, D is TRBD1 (6 bases). The CDR3 consists of 13 residues. CDR1 and CDR2 (germline): SEHNR, FQNEAQ (reference sequence). V was clipped by 7 bases and J by 3 bases, with 12 bases between them.

The chain joins TRBV27 to TRBJ2-1, with 7 bases matching TRBD2. V shed 2 bases, J shed 8 bases, and the junction held 12 bases outside the gene matches. This CDR3 has 16 residues. The germline gives CDR1 MNHEY, CDR2 SMNVEV (reference sequence). The DNA for the CDR3 is TGTGCCAGCAGTTTAAGTCTCTTGGCGGGGAGGGATGAGCAGTTCTTC. This gives the protein CASSLSLLAGRDEQFF.

The V and J genes are TRBV4-1 and TRBJ2-7; TRBD2 might be the D (7 bases). The CDR3 runs 15 residues. Germline CDR1 and CDR2: MGHRA and YSYEKL. V was trimmed by 2 bases and J by 4 bases, leaving 15 bases between them. This CDR3 reads CASSQSGVGAYEQYF. CDR3 sequence (DNA): TGCGCCAGCAGCCAAAGCGGGGTGGGGGCATACGAGCAGTACTTC.

This chain connects TRBV5-6 to TRBJ2-7, with 7 bases matching TRBD2. The CDR3 sequence is 12 residues long. Germline-derived CDR1 and CDR2 are SGHDT and YYEEEE. Germline trimming cut 4 bases from V and 5 bases from J; bases unmatched to any gene: 3. In nucleotides, the CDR3 is TGTGCCAGCAGCCCCCGGGGGGACGAGCAGTACTTC. Its translation is CASSPRGDEQYF.

This clone has only one observation. This sequence joins TRBV5-1 and TRBJ1-2; TRBD1 matches 8 bases. The length of the CDR3 is 17 residues. Germline values: CDR1 SGHRS, CDR2 YFSETQ. The junction had 14 bases not matched to a gene; V was cut back by 3 bases and J by 4 bases. CDR3 in amino acids: CASSWKEQGAPPYGYTF. Here the CDR3 DNA reads TGCGCCAGCAGCTGGAAGGAGCAGGGGGCGCCCCCCTATGGCTACACCTTC.

J is TRBJ2-7 and V is TRBV9, with D possibly being TRBD1 or TRBD2 (5 bases each). Germline V gene sequence: CDR1 SGDLS, CDR2 YYNGEE. The CDR3 has 15 amino acids. V was cut by 4 bases and J by 2 bases, with 16 bases left in between. CDR3 bases: TGTGCCAGCAGCCCCGGGGCGGGCGGCACCTACGAGCAGTACTTC. This sequence encodes CASSPGAGGTYEQYF.